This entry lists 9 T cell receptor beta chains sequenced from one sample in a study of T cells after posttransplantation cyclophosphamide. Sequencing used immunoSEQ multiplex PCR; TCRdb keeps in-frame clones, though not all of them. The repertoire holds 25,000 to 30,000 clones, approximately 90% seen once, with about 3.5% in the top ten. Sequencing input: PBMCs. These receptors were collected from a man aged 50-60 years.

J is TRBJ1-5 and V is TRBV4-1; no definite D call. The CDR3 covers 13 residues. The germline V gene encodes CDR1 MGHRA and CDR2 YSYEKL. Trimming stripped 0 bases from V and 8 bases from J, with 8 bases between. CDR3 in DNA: TGCGCCAGCAGCCAAGATATCGTTGAGCCCCAGCATTTT. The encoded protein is CASSQDIVEPQHF.

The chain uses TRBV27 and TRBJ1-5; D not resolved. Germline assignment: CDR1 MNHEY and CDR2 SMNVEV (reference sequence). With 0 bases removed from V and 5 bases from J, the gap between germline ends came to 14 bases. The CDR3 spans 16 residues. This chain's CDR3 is CASSLSWGDLYQPQHF. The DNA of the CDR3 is TGTGCCAGCAGTTTATCCTGGGGAGACCTTTATCAGCCCCAGCATTTT.

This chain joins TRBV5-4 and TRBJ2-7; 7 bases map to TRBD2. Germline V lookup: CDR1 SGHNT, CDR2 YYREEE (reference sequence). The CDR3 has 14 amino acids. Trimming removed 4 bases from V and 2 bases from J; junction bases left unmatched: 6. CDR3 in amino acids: CASSHKRGAYEQYF. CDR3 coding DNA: TGTGCCAGCAGCCACAAGCGGGGAGCCTACGAGCAGTACTTC.

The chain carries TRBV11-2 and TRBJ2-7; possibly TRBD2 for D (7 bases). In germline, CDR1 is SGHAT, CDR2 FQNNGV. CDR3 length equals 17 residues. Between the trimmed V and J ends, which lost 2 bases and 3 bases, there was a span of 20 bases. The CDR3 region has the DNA TGTGCCAGCAGCTTAAATGAGGGCGGGGGCTCCTACTACGAGCAGTACTTC. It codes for CASSLNEGGGSYYEQYF.

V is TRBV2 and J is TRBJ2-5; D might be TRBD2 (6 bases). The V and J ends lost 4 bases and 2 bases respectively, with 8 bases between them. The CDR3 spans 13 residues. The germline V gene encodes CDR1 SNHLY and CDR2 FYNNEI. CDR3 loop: CASSGLAQETQYF. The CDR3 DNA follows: TGTGCCAGCAGTGGGCTAGCGCAAGAGACCCAGTACTTC.

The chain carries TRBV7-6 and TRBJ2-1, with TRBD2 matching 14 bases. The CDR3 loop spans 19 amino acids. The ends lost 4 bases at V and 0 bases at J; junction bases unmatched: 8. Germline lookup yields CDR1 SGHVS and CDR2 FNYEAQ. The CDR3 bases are TGTGCCAGCAGCTCAAAGACTAGCGGGAGGGTCAGCTCCTACAATGAGCAGTTCTTC. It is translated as CASSSKTSGRVSSYNEQFF.

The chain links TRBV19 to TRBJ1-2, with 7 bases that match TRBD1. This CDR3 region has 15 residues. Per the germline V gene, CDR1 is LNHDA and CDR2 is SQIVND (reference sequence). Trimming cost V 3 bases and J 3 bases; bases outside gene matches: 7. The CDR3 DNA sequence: TGTGCCAGTAGTATTCAACAGGGGCTAGACTATGGCTACACCTTC. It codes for CASSIQQGLDYGYTF.

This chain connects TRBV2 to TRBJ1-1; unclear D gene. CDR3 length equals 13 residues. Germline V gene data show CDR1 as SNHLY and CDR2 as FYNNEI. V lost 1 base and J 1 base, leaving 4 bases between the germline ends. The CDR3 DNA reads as TGTGCCAGCAGTGAAGTCGGGAACACTGAAGCTTTCTTT. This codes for CASSEVGNTEAFF.

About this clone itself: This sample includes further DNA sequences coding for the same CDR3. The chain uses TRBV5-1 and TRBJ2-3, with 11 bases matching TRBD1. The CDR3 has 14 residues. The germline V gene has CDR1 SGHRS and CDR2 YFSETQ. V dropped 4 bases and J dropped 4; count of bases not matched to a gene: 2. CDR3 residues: CASSLGQGADTQYF. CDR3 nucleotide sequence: TGCGCCAGCAGCCTGGGACAGGGGGCAGATACGCAGTATTTT. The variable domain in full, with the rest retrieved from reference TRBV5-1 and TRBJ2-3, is KAGVTQTPRYLIKTRGQQVTLSCSPISGHRSVSWYQQTPGQGLQFLFEYFSETQRNKGNFPGRFSGRQFSNSRSEMNVSTLELGDSALYLCASSLGQGADTQYFGPGTRLTVL.